The 3 T cell receptor beta chains below were found in one sample sequenced in a study of blood T cells in healthy people across ages. Then a second PCR, running roughly 7 to 11 cycles, was carried out with a sample-barcoded 5' primer and a J-beta primer mix. TCRdb ran MiXCR on the 5' RACE reads and lists one entry per CDR3 protein. The data hold around 800,000 distinct CDR3 sequences, with around half observed a single time. Sequences were obtained from blood. Every receptor here comes from a man aged 80 or over in good health.

As to this clonotype: A junction end diverges from the germline sequence, so it may reflect a read error. The rearrangement links TRBV6-6 to TRBJ2-3, with TRBD2 as a possible D gene (7 bases). The germline gives CDR1 MNHNY, CDR2 SVGAGI (reference sequence). This CDR3 has 14 residues. The CDR3 DNA follows: TGTGCCGGCAGAAGGGGGGGAAGGGCAGATACGCAGTATTTT. Translated: CAGRRGGRADTQYF.

The CDR3 sequence is CASSVNRHSNQPQHF. In nucleotides, the CDR3 is TGTGCCAGCAGTGTTAACAGGCATAGCAATCAGCCCCAGCATTTT. The V and J genes are TRBV2 and TRBJ1-5, with a possible D match to TRBD1 (5 bases). The CDR3 sequence is 15 residues long. Germline-derived CDR1 and CDR2 are SNHLY and FYNNEI. V lost 4 bases, J lost 0 bases, and 10 bases lay in between. The variable domain in full, with the rest retrieved from reference TRBV2 and TRBJ1-5, is EPEVTQTPSHQVTQMGQEVILRCVPISNHLYFYWYRQILGQKVEFLVSFYNNEISEKSEIFDDQFSVERPDGSNFTLKIRSTKLEDSAMYFCASSVNRHSNQPQHFGDGTRLSIL.

This clonotype was observed once. The V and J genes are TRBV10-3 and TRBJ1-1, with a possible D match to TRBD1 (5 bases). Trimming took 4 bases from V and 2 from J, leaving 17 bases between them. The CDR3 totals 16 residues. Germline CDR1 is ENHRY and CDR2 is SYGVKD. Written as DNA, the CDR3 is TGTGCCATCAGTGTTGCAGGGCCCCCTCTTAACACTGAAGCTTTCTTT. Translation: CAISVAGPPLNTEAFF.